The clone carrying this TCR beta chain was observed many times. Antigen specificity is unknown. Germline-derived CDR1 and CDR2 are MNHNY and SVGAGI (reference sequence). The length of the CDR3 is 16 residues. Trimming left V 2 bases short and J 0 bases short, with 12 bases between. These data are taken from a study of tumor and adjacent non-tumor tissue in lung cancer. The template was RNA from unsorted bulk tissue. Between August and November 2014, newly diagnosed, chemotherapy-naive lung cancer patients underwent thoracic surgery in China. Three rounds of nested PCR, following a modified ARM-PCR protocol, produced the TCRbeta library. TCRdb reprocessed the multiplex PCR reads with MiXCR, giving one entry per CDR3 protein. Of approximately 120,000 distinct CDR3 sequences detected, about 75% appear once; the ten largest clones hold about 40%. Study-wide results and caveats: Compared with tumor, normal lung showed significantly lower TCR diversity. Top 100 clones took a larger repertoire share in normal lung. Higher tumor TCR diversity was associated with shorter survival.

The TCR comes from a woman aged 60-75 years with non-small cell lung cancer. The genes are TRBV6-6 and TRBJ2-3; perhaps TRBD2 as D (6 bases). The source material was lung tumor tissue. This chain's CDR3 is CASSYAAGLSTDTQYF. DNA of the CDR3: TGTGCCAGCAGTTACGCAGCGGGCCTCAGCACAGATACGCAGTATTTT.